What follows are 19 T cell receptor beta chains derived from one specimen sequenced in a study of cytomegalovirus exposure and HLA in healthy donors. This PCR relied on a set of 60 Vbeta primers and 13 Jbeta primers. Using immunoSEQ multiplex PCR, the repertoire was profiled, and TCRdb retains in-frame clones only, with some absent. Among 210,000 or so clones listed, more than 60% were seen once. The sample was PBMCs. Receptors originate from a woman in her twenties or thirties in good health and CMV-seropositive.

V and J are TRBV9 and TRBJ2-7, with D possibly matching TRBD2 (6 bases). V was clipped by 2 bases and J by 2 bases, with 11 bases between them. The CDR3 has 14 amino acids. Germline CDR1 is SGDLS and CDR2 is YYNGEE. The CDR3 here is CASSVGTPPYEQYF. CDR3 sequence (DNA): TGTGCCAGCAGCGTCGGGACTCCTCCCTACGAGCAGTACTTC.

This clone turned up a few times. The rearrangement links TRBV19 to TRBJ2-7; D perhaps matches TRBD1 (6 bases). Germline CDR1 LNHDA, CDR2 SQIVND (reference sequence). This CDR3 comprises 14 residues. Trimming cost V 5 bases and J 4 bases, with 15 bases left between them. CDR3 sequence (DNA): TGTGCCAGTAGTCTTCCAGGGGTAAGGTACGAGCAGTACTTC. It translates to CASSLPGVRYEQYF.

As to this clone: Additional DNA sequences in this sample encode the identical CDR3. The CDR3 sequence is CAISGTGQNTGELFF. The CDR3 DNA reads TGTGCCATCAGTGGAACAGGGCAAAACACCGGGGAGCTGTTTTTT. The rearrangement joins TRBV10-3 to TRBJ2-2; D may be TRBD1 (6 bases). The V and J ends lost 4 bases and 2 bases respectively, with 11 bases between them. Germline V gives CDR1 ENHRY, CDR2 SYGVKD. The length of the CDR3 is 15 residues.

The chain has TRBV30 and TRBJ1-1, with D uncertain. Germline CDR1 is GTSNPN and CDR2 is SVGIG (reference sequence). The CDR3 spans 11 residues. V dropped 4 bases and J dropped 0 bases, with 3 bases sitting between them. CDR3 region: CAWTVNTEAFF. The CDR3 nucleotides are TGTGCCTGGACGGTGAACACTGAAGCTTTCTTT.

The chain is built from TRBV28 and TRBJ2-3; D might be TRBD2 (6 bases). The CDR3 contains 13 residues. V was clipped by 6 bases and J by 2 bases, with 9 bases between them. Germline lookup yields CDR1 MDHEN and CDR2 SYDVKM. The CDR3 DNA follows: TGTGCCAGCAGACTAGCTAACACAGATACGCAGTATTTT. This sequence encodes CASRLANTDTQYF.

This sequence joins TRBV18 and TRBJ2-1, with TRBD2 matching 8 bases. The ends lost 4 bases at V and 4 bases at J; junction bases unmatched: 6. This CDR3 has 15 amino acids. Germline assignment: CDR1 KGHSH and CDR2 LQKENI. Here the CDR3 reads CASSRGGPSYNEQFF. The CDR3 DNA reads as TGTGCCAGCTCACGCGGGGGGCCCTCGTACAATGAGCAGTTCTTC.

The chain recombines TRBV21-1 with TRBJ2-3; TRBD2 is taken as the D call from the table, unchecked against the DNA. TRBV21-1 is assigned pseudogene status. CDR3 length: 18 amino acids. This CDR3 is CASSKYETSGTYTDTQYF. CDR3 coding DNA: TGTGCCAGCAGCAAATATGAGACTAGCGGGACTTACACAGATACGCAGTATTTT.

This clone was seen a few times. This chain links TRBV5-6 with TRBJ1-2, with 7 bases lining up with TRBD1. V shed 3 bases, J shed 4 bases, and the junction held 3 bases outside the gene matches. The V gene's germline CDR1 is SGHDT and CDR2 YYEEEE. The CDR3 consists of 13 residues. This chain's CDR3 is CASSSGQLYGYTF. CDR3 nucleotide sequence: TGTGCCAGCAGCTCGGGACAGCTCTATGGCTACACCTTC.

V usage is TRBV4-3 and J usage is TRBJ2-7; a possible D gene is TRBD2 (5 bases). The V gene lost 5 bases and the J gene lost 2 bases, with 16 bases spanning the gap. Per the germline V gene, CDR1 is LGHNA and CDR2 is YSLEER. The CDR3 is made up of 15 amino acids. The CDR3 loop reads CASSERPVGAYEQYF. In DNA form, the CDR3 reads TGCGCCAGCAGCGAAAGGCCAGTGGGAGCCTACGAGCAGTACTTC.

V gene TRBV2 combines with J gene TRBJ1-5, with 8 bases that match TRBD1. CDR1 and CDR2 (germline): SNHLY, FYNNEI. The CDR3 has 17 amino acids. Trimming removed 6 bases from V and 4 bases from J; junction bases left unmatched: 14. The DNA of the CDR3 is TGTGCCAGCAGCTACGGGGGTGTTGACAGGGGTAATCAGCCCCAGCATTTT. This encodes CASSYGGVDRGNQPQHF. The whole variable domain, filled in from reference TRBV2 and TRBJ1-5, reads EPEVTQTPSHQVTQMGQEVILRCVPISNHLYFYWYRQILGQKVEFLVSFYNNEISEKSEIFDDQFSVERPDGSNFTLKIRSTKLEDSAMYFCASSYGGVDRGNQPQHFGDGTRLSIL.

This sequence joins TRBV9 and TRBJ1-6; possible D gene TRBD1, 5 bases. This CDR3 is 16 amino acids long. The V and J ends lost 0 bases and 6 bases respectively, with 13 bases between them. Germline V gene lookup returns CDR1 SGDLS and CDR2 YYNGEE. The DNA of the CDR3 is TGTGCCAGCAGCGTAGGGCAGGGTGTGGGTAATTCACCCCTCCACTTT. Translating gives CASSVGQGVGNSPLHF.

The V gene is TRBV5-1, the J gene TRBJ1-1; a weak D match, TRBD1 (6 bases). V dropped 4 bases and J dropped 3 bases, with 16 bases sitting between them. The V gene's germline CDR1 is SGHRS and CDR2 YFSETQ. The CDR3 is 15 residues long. CDR3 coding DNA: TGCGCCAGCAGCACCCCCGGCACAGGGTACACTGAAGCTTTCTTT. Protein: CASSTPGTGYTEAFF.

The chain has TRBV7-9 and TRBJ2-1, with TRBD2 matching 7 bases. The junction had 8 bases not matched to a gene; V was cut back by 1 base and J by 8 bases. CDR1 and CDR2 (germline): SEHNR, FQNEAQ (reference sequence). The CDR3 loop spans 15 amino acids. CDR3 in amino acids: CASSLEQQTSYEQFF. CDR3 nucleotide sequence: TGTGCCAGCAGCTTAGAGCAGCAGACTAGCTATGAGCAGTTCTTC.

The V call is TRBV5-6, the J call TRBJ2-3, with D hard to call. From germline, CDR1 is SGHDT and CDR2 YYEEEE. The CDR3 is 16 residues long. V lost 2 bases and J lost 0, with 13 bases in between. Written as DNA, the CDR3 is TGTGCCAGCAGCTTAAGTTACAGTTTTAGCACAGATACGCAGTATTTT. Residues: CASSLSYSFSTDTQYF.

This clone appeared once. The J gene is TRBJ1-2, the V gene TRBV30; D call uncertain. Trimming stripped 5 bases from V and 0 bases from J, with 10 bases between. Germline assignment: CDR1 GTSNPN and CDR2 SVGIG (reference sequence). The CDR3 runs 13 residues. The CDR3 DNA reads as TGTGCCTGGGATGTAGCCTCTAACTATGGCTACACCTTC. As protein: CAWDVASNYGYTF.

The chain uses TRBV28 and TRBJ1-6; 7 nucleotides align to TRBD1. This CDR3 comprises 16 residues. Germline V gene sequence: CDR1 MDHEN, CDR2 SYDVKM. Trimming removed 5 bases from V and 5 bases from J; junction bases left unmatched: 9. The CDR3 loop is CASSLLRQGNNSPLHF. The CDR3, as DNA: TGTGCCAGCAGTCTCCTCCGACAGGGAAATAATTCACCCCTCCACTTT.

V usage is TRBV4-1 and J usage is TRBJ2-1, with D possibly being TRBD1 (6 bases). Trimming removed 2 bases from V and 2 bases from J, with 13 bases in between. The CDR3 runs to 16 residues. CDR1 MGHRA and CDR2 YSYEKL come from the germline V gene. CDR3 amino acids: CASSQLTGDTYNEQFF. The CDR3 nucleotides are TGCGCCAGCAGCCAACTGACAGGAGATACCTACAATGAGCAGTTCTTC.

This chain uses TRBV5-1 with TRBJ2-7; D possibly corresponds to TRBD1 (6 bases). Germline V gene lookup returns CDR1 SGHRS and CDR2 YFSETQ. V was shortened by 3 bases and J by 0 bases, with 16 bases between the two germline ends. This CDR3 has 16 residues. The CDR3: CASSSQGHRSSYEQYF. DNA for the CDR3: TGCGCCAGCAGCTCCCAGGGACACCGGAGCTCCTACGAGCAGTACTTC.

This clone was picked up one time. The V and J genes are TRBV6-6 and TRBJ1-3; 7 nucleotides match TRBD1. The CDR3 extends over 15 amino acids. Germline V gene sequence: CDR1 MNHNY, CDR2 SVGAGI (reference sequence). V trimming: 7 bases; J trimming: 4 bases; junction bases outside the gene matches: 10. For the CDR3, the DNA is TGTGCCAGCACCCTAAGGGACAGATCAGGAAACACCATATATTTT. It yields the protein CASTLRDRSGNTIYF.